Following are 17 T cell receptor beta chains from one sample sequenced in a study of blood T cell repertoires in COVID-19. Here immunoSEQ multiplex PCR was the method, and the copy in TCRdb shows in-frame clones only, minus some. The sample yields 30,000 to 50,000 clones, around 93% seen once. Sequences were obtained from peripheral blood. These TCRs come from a young woman in a cohort sampled during active COVID-19.

This chain connects TRBV18 to TRBJ1-4; 8 bases line up with TRBD1. The germline V gene has CDR1 KGHSH and CDR2 LQKENI. The CDR3 sequence is 14 residues long. J was trimmed by 7 bases and V by 4 bases; bases with no gene match: 5. The CDR3 reads CASSRTGYGEKLFF. CDR3 coding DNA: TGTGCCAGCTCACGGACAGGGTATGGTGAAAAACTGTTTTTT.

V usage is TRBV13 and J usage is TRBJ2-2; D is perhaps TRBD2 (6 bases). V was clipped by 1 base and J by 3 bases, with 24 bases between them. CDR1 and CDR2 from the germline V gene are PRHDT and FYEKMQ (reference sequence). The CDR3 covers 20 residues. CDR3 DNA: TGTGCCAGCAGCTTAGTCCCACTAGCAGGAGTACCTCTAGACACCGGGGAGCTGTTTTTT. Its translation: CASSLVPLAGVPLDTGELFF.

The genes are TRBV6-4 and TRBJ2-3; the match to TRBD1 covers 9 bases. V gave up 5 bases and J gave up 4 bases; unmatched junction bases: 16. Germline V gene lookup returns CDR1 MRHNA and CDR2 SNTAGT. The CDR3 is 18 residues long. This CDR3 is CASSRSNRGRSGPDTQYF. The CDR3 DNA reads TGTGCCAGCAGTCGGTCAAACAGGGGGCGAAGCGGGCCAGATACGCAGTATTTT.

V usage is TRBV21-1 and J usage is TRBJ1-2; no DNA check was done on the table's D call, TRBD1. TRBV21-1 is reported as a pseudogene. This CDR3 has 19 residues. The CDR3 sequence is CASRSEAGQGASEYYGYTF. The CDR3 bases are TGTGCCAGCCGCTCCGAAGCAGGGCAGGGGGCGAGTGAGTACTATGGCTACACCTTC.

V usage is TRBV7-9 and J usage is TRBJ1-5, with a tentative D call TRBD1 (6 bases). Trimming removed 1 base from V and 2 bases from J, with 12 bases in between. The CDR3 sequence is 16 residues long. Germline V gene data show CDR1 as SEHNR and CDR2 as FQNEAQ (reference sequence). The CDR3 is CASSLVGSGGNQPQHF. The CDR3, as DNA: TGTGCCAGCAGCTTAGTTGGGTCAGGGGGCAATCAGCCCCAGCATTTT.

The chain couples TRBV11-3 to TRBJ1-5, with D perhaps TRBD1 (5 bases). This CDR3 contains 19 residues. V lost 5 bases and J 0 bases, leaving 23 bases between the germline ends. The germline gives CDR1 SGHNT, CDR2 YENEEA. The CDR3 sequence: CASSTRDNFGGYSNQPQHF. CDR3 bases: TGTGCCAGCAGCACTAGGGATAATTTCGGGGGATATAGCAATCAGCCCCAGCATTTT.

The chain joins TRBV11-3 to TRBJ2-1, with 7 bases aligning to TRBD2. CDR3 size: 16 residues. Germline CDR1 SGHNT, CDR2 YENEEA. With 5 bases clipped from V and 2 bases from J, the junction kept 9 bases outside the gene matches. CDR3 region: CASSKPREGTYNEQFF. The DNA of the CDR3 is TGTGCCAGCAGCAAACCTAGGGAGGGAACCTACAATGAGCAGTTCTTC.

The chain carries TRBV15 and TRBJ1-3; tentative D call: TRBD1 (5 bases). With 1 base removed from V and 0 bases from J, the gap between germline ends came to 10 bases. The CDR3 is 16 amino acids. The germline CDR1 and CDR2 sequences are LNHNV and YYDKDF (reference sequence). In DNA form, the CDR3 reads TGTGCCACCAGCAGAGGCGAGACAGACTCTGGAAACACCATATATTTT. This sequence encodes CATSRGETDSGNTIYF.

The chain employs TRBV29-1 and TRBJ2-1; 7 bases match TRBD1. This CDR3 region has 14 residues. CDR1 and CDR2 (germline): SQVTM, ANQGSEA. After removal of 2 bases from V and 10 bases from J, the junction contained 11 bases not matched to a gene. This CDR3 reads CSVESEQGVTEQFF. CDR3 DNA sequence: TGCAGCGTTGAAAGCGAGCAGGGGGTAACAGAGCAGTTCTTC.

The V gene is TRBV10-1, the J gene TRBJ2-2; D is perhaps TRBD1 (6 bases). The V gene's germline CDR1 is WNHNN and CDR2 SYGVQD (reference sequence). The CDR3 runs to 17 residues. The V end was cut by 3 bases, the J end by 1 base, with 15 bases between. CDR3 sequence: CASSDTRGPGNTGELFF. CDR3 DNA: TGCGCCAGCAGTGACACCAGGGGACCGGGGAACACCGGGGAGCTGTTTTTT.

This rearrangement joins TRBV30 to TRBJ2-7; D not certain. The V gene lost 1 base and the J gene lost 4 bases, with 5 bases spanning the gap. The germline CDR1 and CDR2 sequences are GTSNPN and SVGIG (reference sequence). This CDR3 comprises 11 residues. CDR3 region: CAWSDRYEQYF. In DNA, the CDR3 is TGTGCCTGGAGTGACCGGTACGAGCAGTACTTC.

Written as DNA, the CDR3 is TGTGCCAGCAGCCTATTAGACAGTTCCTACGAGCAGTACTTC. Residues: CASSLLDSSYEQYF. This chain connects TRBV4-2 to TRBJ2-7, with D maybe TRBD1 (5 bases). CDR1 LGHNA and CDR2 YNFKEQ come from the germline V gene. V was shortened by 4 bases and J by 1 base, with 11 bases between the two germline ends. The CDR3 runs 14 residues.

The chain links TRBV6-1 to TRBJ2-7, with TRBD2 identical over 9 bases. The V segment lost 1 base and the J segment 6 bases; nucleotides outside the gene matches: 7. CDR1 is MNHNS and CDR2 is SASEGT in the germline V gene. The CDR3 has 15 residues. The CDR3 nucleotides read TGTGCCAGCAGTGAAGGGCGGGAGGGCCGATCCGAGCAGTACTTC. This encodes CASSEGREGRSEQYF.

Concerning this clone itself: Other nucleotide sequences from this sample produce the same CDR3. The V and J genes are TRBV19 and TRBJ2-7, with D maybe TRBD1 (5 bases). The CDR3 is 15 amino acids. From germline, CDR1 is LNHDA and CDR2 SQIVND (reference sequence). With 6 bases removed from V and 0 bases from J, the gap between germline ends came to 15 bases. The CDR3 spells CASRKDKDSSYEQYF. CDR3 bases: TGTGCCAGTAGGAAGGACAAGGATAGCTCCTACGAGCAGTACTTC. The full variable domain, rest sourced from reference TRBV19 and TRBJ2-7, is DGGITQSPKYLFRKEGQNVTLSCEQNLNHDAMYWYRQDPGQGLRLIYYSQIVNDFQKGDIAEGYSVSREKKESFPLTVTSAQKNPTAFYLCASRKDKDSSYEQYFGPGTRLTVT.

The gene calls are TRBV2 and TRBJ2-3; 7 bases fit TRBD1. The germline V gene has CDR1 SNHLY and CDR2 FYNNEI. The CDR3 spans 16 residues. With 6 bases clipped from V and 1 base from J, the junction kept 10 bases outside the gene matches. CDR3 coding DNA: TGTGCCAGCAGGATGGGACAGTTAGTACGCACAGATACGCAGTATTTT. Its protein is CASRMGQLVRTDTQYF.

The V and J genes are TRBV24-1 and TRBJ1-5; perhaps TRBD1 as D (6 bases). This CDR3 is built from 15 residues. Trimming left V 4 bases short and J 0 bases short, with 9 bases between. CDR1 and CDR2 from the germline V gene are KGHDR and SFDVKD. CDR3 amino acids: CATSDPRGSNQPQHF. The CDR3, as DNA: TGTGCCACCAGTGACCCCAGGGGTAGCAATCAGCCCCAGCATTTT.

V gene TRBV5-1 combines with J gene TRBJ2-5, with D possibly being TRBD1 (6 bases). Trimming cost V 1 base and J 5 bases, with 15 bases left between them. The CDR3 has 15 amino acids. CDR1 and CDR2 from the germline V gene are SGHRS and YFSETQ. In DNA form, the CDR3 reads TGCGCCAGCAGCTTGACAGGGATAAAGGGGGAGACCCAGTACTTC. As protein: CASSLTGIKGETQYF.